This entry concerns a single TCR beta chain. This record comes from a study of resident and recirculating memory T cells in vitiligo. Across the whole study: The samples were homogenized without cell sorting before genomic DNA extraction.

Repertoires were generated with immunoSEQ multiplex PCR, while TCRdb's copy carries only in-frame clones and drops some. The sample lists about 42,000 clones; about 90% were seen once. Stable vitiligo meant no lesion change over the previous 6 months. Confetti depigmentation, marking active vitiligo, was absent in these patients. Anyone treated within the previous three months was excluded. Sequencing input: blood. The clonotype originates from a male donor with vitiligo.

CDR3 region: CASSSYSKFSGANVLTF. The CDR3, as DNA: TGCGCCAGCAGCTCCTACAGCAAATTCTCTGGGGCCAACGTCCTGACTTTC. The chain has TRBV5-1 and TRBJ2-6; D is undetermined. In germline, CDR1 is SGHRS, CDR2 YFSETQ. The CDR3 totals 17 residues. V dropped 3 bases and J dropped 0 bases, with 13 bases sitting between them.